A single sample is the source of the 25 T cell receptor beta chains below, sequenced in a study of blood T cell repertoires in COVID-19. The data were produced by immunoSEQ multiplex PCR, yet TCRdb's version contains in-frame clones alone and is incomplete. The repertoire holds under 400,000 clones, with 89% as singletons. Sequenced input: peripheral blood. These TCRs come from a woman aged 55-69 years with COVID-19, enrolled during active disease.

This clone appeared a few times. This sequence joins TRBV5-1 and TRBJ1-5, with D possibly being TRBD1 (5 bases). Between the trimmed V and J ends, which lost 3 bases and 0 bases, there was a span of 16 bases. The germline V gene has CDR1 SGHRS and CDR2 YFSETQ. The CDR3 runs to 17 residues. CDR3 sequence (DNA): TGCGCCAGCAGCTGGGGGATGGGGGGTTATAGCAATCAGCCCCAGCATTTT. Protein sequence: CASSWGMGGYSNQPQHF.

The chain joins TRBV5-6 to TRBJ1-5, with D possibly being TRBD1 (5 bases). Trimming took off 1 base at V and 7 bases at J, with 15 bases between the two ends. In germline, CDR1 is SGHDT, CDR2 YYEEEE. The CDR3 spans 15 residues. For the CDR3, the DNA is TGTGCCAGCAGCTTGTTTTCAGGGAACGCACAGCCCCAGCATTTT. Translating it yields CASSLFSGNAQPQHF.

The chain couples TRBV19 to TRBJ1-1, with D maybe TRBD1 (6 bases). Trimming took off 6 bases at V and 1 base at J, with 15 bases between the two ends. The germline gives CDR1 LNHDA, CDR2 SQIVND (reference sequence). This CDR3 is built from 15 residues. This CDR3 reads CASRRTGSQNTEAFF. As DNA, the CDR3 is TGTGCCAGTAGACGAACAGGGTCCCAGAACACTGAAGCTTTCTTT. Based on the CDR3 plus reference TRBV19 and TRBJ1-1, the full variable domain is DGGITQSPKYLFRKEGQNVTLSCEQNLNHDAMYWYRQDPGQGLRLIYYSQIVNDFQKGDIAEGYSVSREKKESFPLTVTSAQKNPTAFYLCASRRTGSQNTEAFFGQGTRLTVV.

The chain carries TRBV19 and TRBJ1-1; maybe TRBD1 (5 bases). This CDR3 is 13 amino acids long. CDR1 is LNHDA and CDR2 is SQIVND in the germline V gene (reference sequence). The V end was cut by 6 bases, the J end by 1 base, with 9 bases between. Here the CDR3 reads CASRPRENTEAFF. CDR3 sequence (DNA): TGTGCCAGTAGGCCCAGGGAGAACACTGAAGCTTTCTTT. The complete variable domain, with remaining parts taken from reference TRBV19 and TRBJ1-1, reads DGGITQSPKYLFRKEGQNVTLSCEQNLNHDAMYWYRQDPGQGLRLIYYSQIVNDFQKGDIAEGYSVSREKKESFPLTVTSAQKNPTAFYLCASRPRENTEAFFGQGTRLTVV.

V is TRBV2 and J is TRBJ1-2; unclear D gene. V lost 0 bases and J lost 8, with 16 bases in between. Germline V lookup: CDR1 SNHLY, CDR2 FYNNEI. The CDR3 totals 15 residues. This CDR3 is CASSEARVRTGGYTF. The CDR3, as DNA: TGTGCCAGCAGTGAAGCAAGAGTACGGACTGGAGGCTACACCTTC.

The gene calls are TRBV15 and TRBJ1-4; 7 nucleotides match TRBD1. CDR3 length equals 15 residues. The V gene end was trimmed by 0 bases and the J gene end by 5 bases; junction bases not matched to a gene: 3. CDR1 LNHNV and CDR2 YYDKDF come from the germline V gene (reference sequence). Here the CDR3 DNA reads TGTGCCACCAGCAGAGATCCGACAGGGAATGAAAAACTGTTTTTT. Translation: CATSRDPTGNEKLFF.

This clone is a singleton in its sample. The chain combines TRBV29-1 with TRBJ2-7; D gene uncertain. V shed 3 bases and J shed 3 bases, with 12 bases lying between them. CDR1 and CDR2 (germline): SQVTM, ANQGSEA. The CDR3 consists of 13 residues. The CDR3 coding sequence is TGCAGCGTTGAGGTAGGCGGTATCTACGAGCAGTACTTC. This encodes CSVEVGGIYEQYF.

CDR3 loop: CATSDLQGQGDTEAFF. The CDR3 DNA reads TGTGCCACCAGTGATTTGCAGGGACAGGGGGACACTGAAGCTTTCTTT. The rearrangement links TRBV24-1 to TRBJ1-1; 11 positions agree with TRBD1. This CDR3 is 16 amino acids long. The germline V gene has CDR1 KGHDR and CDR2 SFDVKD. V shed 0 bases, J shed 3 bases, and the junction held 2 bases outside the gene matches.

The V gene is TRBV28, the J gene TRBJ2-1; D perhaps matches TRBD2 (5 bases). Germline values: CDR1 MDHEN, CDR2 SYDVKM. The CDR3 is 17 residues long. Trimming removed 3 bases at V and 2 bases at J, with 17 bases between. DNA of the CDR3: TGTGCCAGCAGTTTGGGTACAGACTATCCCCCCTACAATGAGCAGTTCTTC. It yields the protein CASSLGTDYPPYNEQFF.

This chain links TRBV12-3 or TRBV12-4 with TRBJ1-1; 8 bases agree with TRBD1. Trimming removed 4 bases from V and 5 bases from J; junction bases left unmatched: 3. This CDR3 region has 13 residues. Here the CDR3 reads CASSSDRGTEAFF. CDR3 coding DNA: TGTGCCAGCAGTTCAGACAGGGGTACTGAAGCTTTCTTT.

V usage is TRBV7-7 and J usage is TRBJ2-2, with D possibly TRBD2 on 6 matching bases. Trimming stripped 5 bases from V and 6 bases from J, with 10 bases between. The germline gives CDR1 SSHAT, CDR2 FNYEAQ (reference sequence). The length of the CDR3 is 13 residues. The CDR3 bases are TGTGCCAGCAGCCCAGGAGGGGCCGGGGAGCTGTTTTTT. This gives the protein CASSPGGAGELFF.

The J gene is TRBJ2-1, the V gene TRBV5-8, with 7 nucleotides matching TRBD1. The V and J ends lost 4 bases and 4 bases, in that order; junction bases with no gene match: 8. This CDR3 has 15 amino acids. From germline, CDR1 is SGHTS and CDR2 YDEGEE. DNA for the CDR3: TGTGCCAGCAGCACTAACAGGGGCGTATACAATGAGCAGTTCTTC. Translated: CASSTNRGVYNEQFF.

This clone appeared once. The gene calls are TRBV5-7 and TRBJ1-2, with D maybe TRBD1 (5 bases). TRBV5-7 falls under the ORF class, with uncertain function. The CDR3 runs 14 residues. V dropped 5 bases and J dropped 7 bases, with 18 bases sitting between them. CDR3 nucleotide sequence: TGTGCCAGCAGTCGGTTCGGGACTTCCTCTGGCTACACCTTC. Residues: CASSRFGTSSGYTF.

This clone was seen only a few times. DNA for the CDR3: TGCGCCAGCAGCTTGGCGGTAGCGGGGGGAGAGACCCAGTACTTC. Its protein is CASSLAVAGGETQYF. The J gene is TRBJ2-5, the V gene TRBV5-1, with 10 positions matching TRBD2. V lost 0 bases and J lost 4; bases outside the gene matches: 3. The CDR3 consists of 15 residues. Germline loops: CDR1 SGHRS, CDR2 YFSETQ.

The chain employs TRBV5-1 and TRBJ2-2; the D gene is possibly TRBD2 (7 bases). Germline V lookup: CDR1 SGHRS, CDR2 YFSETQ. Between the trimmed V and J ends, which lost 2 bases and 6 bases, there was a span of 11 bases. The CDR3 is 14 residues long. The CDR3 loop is CASSLRGGPGELFF. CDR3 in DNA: TGCGCCAGCAGCTTAAGGGGGGGCCCCGGGGAGCTGTTTTTT.

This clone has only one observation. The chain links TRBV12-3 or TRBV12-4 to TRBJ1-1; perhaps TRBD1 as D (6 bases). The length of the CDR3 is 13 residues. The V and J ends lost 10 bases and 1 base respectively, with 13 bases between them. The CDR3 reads CAILTGTNTEAFF. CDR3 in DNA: TGTGCCATCCTGACAGGTACGAACACTGAAGCTTTCTTT.

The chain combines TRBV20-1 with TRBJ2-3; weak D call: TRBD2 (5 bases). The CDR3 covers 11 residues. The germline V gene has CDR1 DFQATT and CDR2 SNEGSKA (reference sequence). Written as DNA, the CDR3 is TGCAGCCCTCGGGATAGTAGGGCGCAGTATTTT. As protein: CSPRDSRAQYF.

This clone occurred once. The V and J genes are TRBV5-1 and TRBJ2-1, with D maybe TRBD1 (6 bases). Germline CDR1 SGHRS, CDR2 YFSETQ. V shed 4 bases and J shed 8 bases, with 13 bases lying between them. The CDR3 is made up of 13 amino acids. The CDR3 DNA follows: TGCGCCAGCAGCACCTACAGGGTGGATGAGCAGTTCTTC. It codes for CASSTYRVDEQFF.

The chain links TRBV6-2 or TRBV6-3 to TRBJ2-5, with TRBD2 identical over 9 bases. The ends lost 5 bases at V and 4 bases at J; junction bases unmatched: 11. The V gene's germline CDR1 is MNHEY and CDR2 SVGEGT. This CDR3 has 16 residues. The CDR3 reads CASSPFLAGLGETQYF. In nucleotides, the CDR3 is TGTGCCAGCAGTCCATTTCTAGCGGGACTAGGAGAGACCCAGTACTTC.

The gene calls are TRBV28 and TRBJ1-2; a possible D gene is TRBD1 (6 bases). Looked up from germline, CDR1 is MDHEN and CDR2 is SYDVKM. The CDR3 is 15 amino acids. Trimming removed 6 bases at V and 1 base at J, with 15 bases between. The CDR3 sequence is CASRDPWTVNYGYTF. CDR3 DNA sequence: TGTGCCAGCAGGGACCCTTGGACAGTTAACTATGGCTACACCTTC.

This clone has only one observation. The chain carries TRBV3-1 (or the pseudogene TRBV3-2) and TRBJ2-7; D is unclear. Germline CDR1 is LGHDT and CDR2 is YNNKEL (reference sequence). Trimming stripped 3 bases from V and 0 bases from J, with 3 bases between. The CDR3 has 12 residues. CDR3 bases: TGTGCCAGCAGCCAGCGCTCCTACGAGCAGTACTTC. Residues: CASSQRSYEQYF.

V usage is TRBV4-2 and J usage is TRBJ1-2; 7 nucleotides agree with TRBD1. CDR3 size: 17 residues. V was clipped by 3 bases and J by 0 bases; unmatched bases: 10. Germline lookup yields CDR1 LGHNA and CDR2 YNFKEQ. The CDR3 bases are TGTGCCAGCAGCCAGGGAGACAGGGTGATAGCTAACTATGGCTACACCTTC. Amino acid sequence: CASSQGDRVIANYGYTF.

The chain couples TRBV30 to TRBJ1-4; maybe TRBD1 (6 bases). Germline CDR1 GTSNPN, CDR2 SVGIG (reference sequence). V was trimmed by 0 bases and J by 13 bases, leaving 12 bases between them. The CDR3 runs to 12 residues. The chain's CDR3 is CAWSVHGGRLFF. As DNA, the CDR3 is TGTGCCTGGAGTGTACATGGGGGCAGACTGTTTTTT.

CDR3 amino acids: CASSPDFGGPQHF. Here the CDR3 DNA reads TGTGCCAGCTCACCCGACTTCGGCGGGCCCCAGCATTTT. The chain has TRBV18 and TRBJ1-5; D gene ambiguous. Per germline, CDR1 KGHSH and CDR2 LQKENI. Trimming removed 3 bases at V and 9 bases at J, with 12 bases between. This CDR3 has 13 residues.

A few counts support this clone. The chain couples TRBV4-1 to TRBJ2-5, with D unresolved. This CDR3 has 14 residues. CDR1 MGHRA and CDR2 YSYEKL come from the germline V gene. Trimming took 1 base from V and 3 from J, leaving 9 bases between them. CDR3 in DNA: TGCGCCAGCAGCCAAGTGTACGGAGAAGAGACCCAGTACTTC. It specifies CASSQVYGEETQYF.